Described below is a single TCR beta chain sequence and its context. No antigen is known for it. This specimen comes from a study of shared clonotypes between healthy human individuals. Looking at the study overall: Two women and three men aged 18 to 49 served as donors. Overall study findings and caveats: It was observed that roughly 5.4% of naive CD4 clonotypes were shared across several donors.

Data came from immunoSEQ multiplex PCR; TCRdb stores just in-frame clones and leaves some out. Among 2 million to 2.5 million clones listed, roughly 92% were seen once. The V gene end was trimmed by 6 bases and the J gene end by 5 bases; junction bases not matched to a gene: 6. CDR3 length equals 14 residues. From germline, CDR1 is MNHEY and CDR2 SVGAGI. The receptor was isolated from a man aged 18-30 years in good health. Some clones in this sample may be carry-over from other donors' samples. The V and J genes are TRBV6-5 and TRBJ2-2, with TRBD2 matching over 7 bases. Sequenced sample: naive CD4+ T cells from PBMCs. Subset meaning: CD45RA+ positively selected. The CDR3: CASRGGRLTGELFF. In DNA form, the CDR3 reads TGTGCCAGCAGGGGAGGGAGGCTTACCGGGGAGCTGTTTTTT.